Listed below are T cell receptor beta chains from one sample, sequenced in a study of cytomegalovirus exposure and HLA in healthy donors. The data were produced by immunoSEQ multiplex PCR, yet TCRdb's version contains in-frame clones alone and is incomplete. The sample includes fewer than 200,000 clones, around 86% of them seen just once. Sample: PBMCs. All receptors come from a man between 50 and 59 years old in good health and CMV-seronegative. CDR3s include the opening cysteine and the closing phenylalanine or tryptophan. D genes are given only for firm matches. Only part of the rows carry a size: once, few, many, or a class if the clone is expanded.

v_call: TRBV5-4
j_call: TRBJ2-1
d_call: -
cdr3_length: 16
clone_size: -
cdr3_aa: CASSLEVSRSYNEQFF
cdr3_nt: TGTGCCAGCAGCTTGGAAGTTAGCCGCTCCTACAATGAGCAGTTCTTC

v_call: TRBV5-6
j_call: TRBJ2-5
d_call: TRBD1
cdr3_length: 18
clone_size: -
cdr3_aa: CASSLTPGTGKAQETQYF
cdr3_nt: TGTGCCAGCAGCTTGACCCCCGGGACAGGGAAGGCCCAAGAGACCCAGTACTTC

v_call: TRBV19
j_call: TRBJ1-5
d_call: -
cdr3_length: 13
clone_size: few
cdr3_aa: CASSKQVNQPQHF
cdr3_nt: TGTGCCAGTAGTAAACAGGTCAATCAGCCCCAGCATTTT

v_call: TRBV5-8
j_call: TRBJ1-2
d_call: -
cdr3_length: 16
clone_size: -
cdr3_aa: CASFPTGSAISYGYTF
cdr3_nt: TGTGCCAGCTTCCCCACAGGGTCAGCTATCAGCTATGGCTACACCTTC

v_call: TRBV10-1
j_call: TRBJ2-7
d_call: -
cdr3_length: 15
clone_size: -
cdr3_aa: CASSGPGLATYEQYF
cdr3_nt: TGCGCCAGCAGTGGACCGGGACTTGCTACCTACGAGCAGTACTTC

v_call: TRBV29-1
j_call: TRBJ1-2
d_call: -
cdr3_length: 10
clone_size: -
cdr3_aa: CSVRDYGYTF
cdr3_nt: TGCAGCGTCAGGGACTATGGCTACACCTTC

v_call: TRBV28
j_call: TRBJ2-7
d_call: -
cdr3_length: 13
clone_size: few
cdr3_aa: CASSSRNSYEQYF
cdr3_nt: TGTGCCAGCAGTTCCAGGAACTCCTACGAGCAGTACTTC

v_call: TRBV7-9
j_call: TRBJ2-1
d_call: TRBD1
cdr3_length: 13
clone_size: -
cdr3_aa: CASSGQGSTYQFF
cdr3_nt: TGTGCCAGCAGTGGACAGGGAAGTACGTACCAGTTCTTC

v_call: TRBV19
j_call: TRBJ2-3
d_call: -
cdr3_length: 13
clone_size: -
cdr3_aa: CASTGDLTDTQYF
cdr3_nt: TGTGCCAGTACGGGGGATCTCACAGATACGCAGTATTTT

v_call: TRBV28
j_call: TRBJ1-2
d_call: -
cdr3_length: 13
clone_size: once
cdr3_aa: CASSLGYSYGYTF
cdr3_nt: TGTGCCAGCAGTCTAGGTTATTCCTATGGCTACACCTTC

v_call: TRBV7-9
j_call: TRBJ1-4
d_call: TRBD1
cdr3_length: 15
clone_size: -
cdr3_aa: CASSFKQGPNEKLFF
cdr3_nt: TGTGCCAGCAGCTTTAAACAGGGGCCGAATGAAAAACTGTTTTTT

v_call: TRBV2
j_call: TRBJ1-1
d_call: -
cdr3_length: 13
clone_size: few
cdr3_aa: CASRATVNTEAFF
cdr3_nt: TGTGCCAGCAGGGCGACAGTGAACACTGAAGCTTTCTTT

v_call: TRBV6-6
j_call: TRBJ1-5
d_call: -
cdr3_length: 15
clone_size: few
cdr3_aa: CASSRDILSNQPQHF
cdr3_nt: TGTGCCAGCAGTCGGGACATCCTTAGCAATCAGCCCCAGCATTTT

v_call: TRBV5-5
j_call: TRBJ1-4
d_call: -
cdr3_length: 14
clone_size: -
cdr3_aa: CASKMVASNEKLFF
cdr3_nt: TGTGCCAGCAAAATGGTAGCGTCTAATGAAAAACTGTTTTTT

v_call: TRBV7-3
j_call: TRBJ1-1
d_call: TRBD1
cdr3_length: 14
clone_size: -
cdr3_aa: CASSIDRGGTEAFF
cdr3_nt: TGTGCCAGCAGCATCGACAGGGGTGGGACTGAAGCTTTCTTT

v_call: TRBV2
j_call: TRBJ1-4
d_call: -
cdr3_length: 13
clone_size: -
cdr3_aa: CASSVGPNEKLFF
cdr3_nt: TGTGCCAGCAGTGTGGGGCCCAATGAAAAACTGTTTTTT

v_call: TRBV11-3
j_call: TRBJ2-7
d_call: TRBD2
cdr3_length: 14
clone_size: -
cdr3_aa: CASSQGLATYEQYF
cdr3_nt: TGTGCCAGCAGCCAGGGACTAGCGACCTACGAGCAGTACTTC

v_call: TRBV13
j_call: TRBJ1-4
d_call: -
cdr3_length: 14
clone_size: -
cdr3_aa: CASSRGTGREKLFF
cdr3_nt: TGTGCCAGCAGCCGAGGGACGGGGAGGGAAAAACTGTTTTTT

v_call: TRBV19
j_call: TRBJ2-5
d_call: -
cdr3_length: 15
clone_size: -
cdr3_aa: CASRRQESYIETQYF
cdr3_nt: TGTGCCAGTAGAAGACAGGAGTCATATATCGAGACCCAGTACTTC

v_call: TRBV6-5
j_call: TRBJ1-2
d_call: -
cdr3_length: 15
clone_size: -
cdr3_aa: CASSYSRDSNYGYTF
cdr3_nt: TGTGCCAGCAGTTATTCGCGGGACTCAAACTATGGCTACACCTTC

v_call: TRBV7-2
j_call: TRBJ2-1
d_call: TRBD2
cdr3_length: 15
clone_size: -
cdr3_aa: CASSPSGRSYNEQFF
cdr3_nt: TGTGCCAGCAGCCCTAGCGGGAGGTCCTACAATGAGCAGTTCTTC

v_call: TRBV25-1
j_call: TRBJ2-7
d_call: -
cdr3_length: 16
clone_size: -
cdr3_aa: CASSDPTRPSGYEQYF
cdr3_nt: TGTGCCAGCAGTGACCCTACGCGCCCGTCGGGCTACGAGCAGTACTTC

v_call: TRBV6-5
j_call: TRBJ2-7
d_call: TRBD1
cdr3_length: 14
clone_size: -
cdr3_aa: CASTDSDRGFREYF
cdr3_nt: TGTGCCAGCACCGATTCGGACAGGGGCTTTAGGGAGTACTTC

v_call: TRBV4-1
j_call: TRBJ2-7
d_call: -
cdr3_length: 15
clone_size: -
cdr3_aa: CASSQDDNYSYEQYF
cdr3_nt: TGCGCCAGCAGCCAAGATGACAATTACTCCTACGAGCAGTACTTC

v_call: TRBV29-1
j_call: TRBJ2-5
d_call: TRBD1
cdr3_length: 13
clone_size: -
cdr3_aa: CSVGQGAGETQYF
cdr3_nt: TGCAGCGTCGGTCAGGGGGCAGGAGAGACCCAGTACTTC

v_call: TRBV6-5
j_call: TRBJ2-2
d_call: -
cdr3_length: 15
clone_size: -
cdr3_aa: CASRPPRGSTGELFF
cdr3_nt: TGTGCCAGCAGGCCTCCCAGGGGAAGCACCGGGGAGCTGTTTTTT

v_call: TRBV9
j_call: TRBJ1-2
d_call: -
cdr3_length: 13
clone_size: -
cdr3_aa: CASSAQGVHGYTF
cdr3_nt: TGTGCCAGCAGCGCACAGGGAGTCCATGGCTACACCTTC

v_call: TRBV28
j_call: TRBJ1-1
d_call: -
cdr3_length: 12
clone_size: -
cdr3_aa: CASSLSDTEAFF
cdr3_nt: TGTGCCAGCAGTTTGTCGGACACTGAAGCTTTCTTT

v_call: TRBV4-3
j_call: TRBJ2-5
d_call: -
cdr3_length: 15
clone_size: -
cdr3_aa: CASSPGVGVRETQYF
cdr3_nt: TGCGCCAGCAGCCCGGGGGTCGGGGTCCGTGAGACCCAGTACTTC

v_call: TRBV7-8
j_call: TRBJ1-5
d_call: -
cdr3_length: 16
clone_size: -
cdr3_aa: CASGPLTAFSNQPQHF
cdr3_nt: TGTGCCAGCGGACCTTTGACAGCCTTTAGCAATCAGCCCCAGCATTTT

v_call: TRBV5-1
j_call: TRBJ1-1
d_call: -
cdr3_length: 14
clone_size: -
cdr3_aa: CASSAGVPNTEAFF
cdr3_nt: TGCGCCAGCAGCGCAGGGGTTCCGAACACTGAAGCTTTCTTT

v_call: TRBV7-8
j_call: TRBJ2-7
d_call: -
cdr3_length: 14
clone_size: -
cdr3_aa: CASTWGPQNYEQYF
cdr3_nt: TGTGCCAGCACGTGGGGGCCCCAAAACTACGAGCAGTACTTC

v_call: TRBV7-9
j_call: TRBJ2-7
d_call: -
cdr3_length: 12
clone_size: -
cdr3_aa: CASRQGSYEQYF
cdr3_nt: TGTGCCAGCAGACAGGGTTCCTACGAGCAGTACTTC

v_call: TRBV29-1
j_call: TRBJ1-5
d_call: -
cdr3_length: 13
clone_size: -
cdr3_aa: CSALWGENQPQHF
cdr3_nt: TGCAGCGCCCTCTGGGGAGAAAATCAGCCCCAGCATTTT

v_call: TRBV10-3
j_call: TRBJ2-7
d_call: -
cdr3_length: 12
clone_size: -
cdr3_aa: CAISESRREQYF
cdr3_nt: TGTGCCATCAGTGAGTCTCGGAGGGAGCAGTACTTC

v_call: TRBV28
j_call: TRBJ1-6
d_call: -
cdr3_length: 15
clone_size: -
cdr3_aa: CASSPGPVNNSPLHF
cdr3_nt: TGTGCCAGCAGCCCAGGCCCAGTTAATAATTCACCCCTCCACTTT

v_call: TRBV11-2
j_call: TRBJ1-5
d_call: -
cdr3_length: 14
clone_size: -
cdr3_aa: CASSLSSSNQPQHF
cdr3_nt: TGTGCCAGCAGCTTATCCAGTAGCAATCAGCCCCAGCATTTT

v_call: TRBV5-1
j_call: TRBJ1-1
d_call: -
cdr3_length: 15
clone_size: once
cdr3_aa: CASSLEVGGGTEAFF
cdr3_nt: TGCGCCAGCAGCTTGGAGGTAGGGGGGGGCACTGAAGCTTTCTTT

v_call: TRBV19
j_call: TRBJ2-5
d_call: TRBD1
cdr3_length: 14
clone_size: -
cdr3_aa: CASMDRGRHETQYF
cdr3_nt: TGTGCCAGTATGGACAGGGGGCGCCATGAGACCCAGTACTTC

v_call: TRBV7-7
j_call: TRBJ2-7
d_call: -
cdr3_length: 16
clone_size: -
cdr3_aa: CASSLARPGPDYEQYF
cdr3_nt: TGTGCTAGCAGCTTAGCGAGGCCAGGGCCGGACTACGAGCAGTACTTC

v_call: TRBV27
j_call: TRBJ1-5
d_call: -
cdr3_length: 15
clone_size: once
cdr3_aa: CASSLWGRVNQPQHF
cdr3_nt: TGTGCCAGCAGTTTATGGGGCAGGGTCAATCAGCCCCAGCATTTT

v_call: TRBV28
j_call: TRBJ1-4
d_call: -
cdr3_length: 15
clone_size: -
cdr3_aa: CASSAGAGANEKLFF
cdr3_nt: TGTGCCAGCAGTGCGGGGGCAGGAGCTAATGAAAAACTGTTTTTT

v_call: TRBV10-3
j_call: TRBJ2-5
d_call: TRBD1
cdr3_length: 14
clone_size: -
cdr3_aa: CAISPQGSAETQYF
cdr3_nt: TGTGCCATCAGCCCACAGGGGTCAGCAGAGACCCAGTACTTC

v_call: TRBV6-5
j_call: TRBJ2-4
d_call: TRBD2
cdr3_length: 15
clone_size: -
cdr3_aa: CASSRSGGAKNIQYF
cdr3_nt: TGTGCCAGCAGCCGGTCGGGGGGGGCCAAAAACATTCAGTACTTC

v_call: TRBV29-1
j_call: TRBJ1-2
d_call: -
cdr3_length: 16
clone_size: -
cdr3_aa: CSVEDLAQFPNYGYTF
cdr3_nt: TGCAGCGTTGAAGATCTCGCACAGTTCCCTAACTATGGCTACACCTTC